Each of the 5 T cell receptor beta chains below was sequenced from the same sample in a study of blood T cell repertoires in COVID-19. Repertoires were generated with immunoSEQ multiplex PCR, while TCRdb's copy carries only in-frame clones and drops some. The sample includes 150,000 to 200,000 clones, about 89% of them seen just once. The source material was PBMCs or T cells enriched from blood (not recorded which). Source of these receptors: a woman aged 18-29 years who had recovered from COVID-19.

This CDR3 is CASSQGPNYGYTF. The CDR3 DNA follows: TGTGCCAGCAGCCAGGGCCCTAACTATGGCTACACCTTC. This chain connects TRBV3-1 (or the pseudogene TRBV3-2) to TRBJ1-2; D not resolved. Trimming took 3 bases from V and 0 from J, leaving 5 bases between them. This CDR3 is built from 13 residues. The germline V gene encodes CDR1 LGHDT and CDR2 YNNKEL (reference sequence).

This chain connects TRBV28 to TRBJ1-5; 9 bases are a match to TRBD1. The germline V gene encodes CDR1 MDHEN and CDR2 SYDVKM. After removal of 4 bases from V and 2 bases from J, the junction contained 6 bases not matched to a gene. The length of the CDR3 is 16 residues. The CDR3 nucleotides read TGTGCCAGCAGTTCCGGGACAGGGAGTGGCAATCAGCCCCAGCATTTT. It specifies CASSSGTGSGNQPQHF. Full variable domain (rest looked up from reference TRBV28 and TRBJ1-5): DVKVTQSSRYLVKRTGEKVFLECVQDMDHENMFWYRQDPGLGLRLIYFSYDVKMKEKGDIPEGYSVSREKKERFSLILESASTNQTSMYLCASSSGTGSGNQPQHFGDGTRLSIL.

CDR3 loop: CASSLRREGDTDTQYF. In DNA, the CDR3 is TGTGCCAGCTCACTTCGTCGGGAGGGAGACACAGATACGCAGTATTTT. The chain uses TRBV18 and TRBJ2-3, with 8 bases aligning to TRBD2. This CDR3 spans 16 amino acids. Germline V gene data show CDR1 as KGHSH and CDR2 as LQKENI. V lost 4 bases to trimming and J lost 2 bases; unmatched junction nucleotides: 8.

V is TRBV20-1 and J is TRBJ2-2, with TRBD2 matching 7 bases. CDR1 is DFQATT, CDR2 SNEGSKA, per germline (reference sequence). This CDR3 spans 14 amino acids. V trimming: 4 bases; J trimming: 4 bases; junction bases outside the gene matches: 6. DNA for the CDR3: TGCAGTGCTAATGAGCGGGGCGCCACCGGGGAGCTGTTTTTT. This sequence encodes CSANERGATGELFF.

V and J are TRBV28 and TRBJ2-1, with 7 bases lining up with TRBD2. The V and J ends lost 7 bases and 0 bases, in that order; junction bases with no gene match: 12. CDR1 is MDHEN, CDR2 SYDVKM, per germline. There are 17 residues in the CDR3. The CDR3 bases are TGTGCCAGCACTTCAGCGGGGTCCATGACCTCCTACAATGAGCAGTTCTTC. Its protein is CASTSAGSMTSYNEQFF.